One and the same sample provided the 8 T cell receptor beta chains below, sequenced in a study of TIL therapy for anti-PD-1-resistant metastatic lung cancer. The libraries were made with immunoSEQ v3. Method: immunoSEQ multiplex PCR; TCRdb's copy keeps in-frame clones and lacks some. The table lists 54,000 or so clones, around 87% of them singletons, with 2.6% in the top ten. Time point reported: pre-treatment sample, taken before nivolumab and TIL therapy. The material sequenced was blood, taken at baseline. Every receptor here comes from a person between 30 and 80 years old with non-small cell lung cancer.

Only one count was recorded for this clone. The chain combines TRBV27 with TRBJ2-1, with 8 bases matching TRBD2. The trim removed 6 bases at V and 5 bases at J, leaving 6 bases unmatched. CDR3 length: 14 residues. Germline V gene data show CDR1 as MNHEY and CDR2 as SMNVEV (reference sequence). The CDR3 loop is CASRILGLDNEQFF. Written as DNA, the CDR3 is TGTGCCAGCAGGATTTTGGGACTAGACAATGAGCAGTTCTTC.

V is TRBV11-2 and J is TRBJ2-7; 8 positions match TRBD1. V gave up 0 bases and J gave up 6 bases; unmatched junction bases: 7. Germline values: CDR1 SGHAT, CDR2 FQNNGV. The CDR3 consists of 15 residues. The CDR3 sequence is CASSLESGGMAEQYF. In DNA form, the CDR3 reads TGTGCCAGCAGCTTAGAGTCAGGGGGCATGGCCGAGCAGTACTTC.

V gene TRBV27 combines with J gene TRBJ1-1; no clear D gene. Germline V gene lookup returns CDR1 MNHEY and CDR2 SMNVEV (reference sequence). V was trimmed by 3 bases and J by 5 bases, leaving 10 bases between them. This CDR3 is built from 13 residues. CDR3 sequence: CASSFTGLTEAFF. The CDR3 nucleotides are TGTGCCAGCAGTTTCACGGGGTTGACTGAAGCTTTCTTT.

The chain links TRBV28 to TRBJ2-4; the D is unclear. The V end lost 6 bases, the J end lost 0 bases, and 12 bases lay between the germline ends. CDR3 length: 15 amino acids. Germline CDR1 MDHEN, CDR2 SYDVKM. The CDR3 region is CASSSGTLAKNIQYF. The CDR3 region has the DNA TGTGCCAGCAGCTCGGGTACCCTAGCCAAAAACATTCAGTACTTC.

The CDR3 region has the DNA TGTGCCAGCAGTAGGACGGCAGGGGGTAGCAATCAGCCCCAGCATTTT. Residues: CASSRTAGGSNQPQHF. The genes are TRBV27 and TRBJ1-5, with 7 positions matching TRBD1. V was clipped by 5 bases and J by 0 bases; unmatched bases: 7. This CDR3 is built from 16 residues. Germline values: CDR1 MNHEY, CDR2 SMNVEV (reference sequence).

V gene TRBV11-2 combines with J gene TRBJ1-2; D ambiguous. The V end lost 3 bases, the J end lost 3 bases, and 8 bases lay between the germline ends. This CDR3 has 13 residues. The V gene's germline CDR1 is SGHAT and CDR2 FQNNGV. The DNA of the CDR3 is TGTGCCAGCAGCTTTCGACGGGACTATGGCTACACCTTC. Encoded protein: CASSFRRDYGYTF.

The V and J genes are TRBV19 and TRBJ1-2; D not resolved. In germline, CDR1 is LNHDA, CDR2 SQIVND (reference sequence). V shed 4 bases and J shed 1 base, with 4 bases lying between them. This CDR3 comprises 12 residues. CDR3 in DNA: TGTGCCAGTAGTAGAAATAACTATGGCTACACCTTC. Its translation: CASSRNNYGYTF.

This chain uses TRBV10-1 with TRBJ2-1; D not resolved. The length of the CDR3 is 14 residues. Germline-derived CDR1 and CDR2 are WNHNN and SYGVQD (reference sequence). The germline V and J ends were trimmed by 0 bases and 6 bases, with 9 bases remaining between them. The CDR3 DNA follows: TGCGCCAGCAGTGAGTCGAAAGTTATCAATGAGCAGTTCTTC. Protein product: CASSESKVINEQFF.